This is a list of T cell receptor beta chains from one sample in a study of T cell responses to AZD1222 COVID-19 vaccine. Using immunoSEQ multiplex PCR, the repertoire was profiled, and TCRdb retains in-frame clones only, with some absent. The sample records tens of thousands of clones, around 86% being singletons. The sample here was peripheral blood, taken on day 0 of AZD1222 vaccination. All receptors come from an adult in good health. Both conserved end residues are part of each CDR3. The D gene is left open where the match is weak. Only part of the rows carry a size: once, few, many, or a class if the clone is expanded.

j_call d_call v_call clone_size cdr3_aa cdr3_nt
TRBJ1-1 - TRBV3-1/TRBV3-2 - CASSYRENTEAFF TGTGCCAGCAGTTACAGAGAAAACACTGAAGCTTTCTTT
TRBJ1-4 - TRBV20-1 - CSAGANEKLFF TGCAGTGCTGGAGCCAATGAAAAACTGTTTTTT
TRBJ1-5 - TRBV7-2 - CASSLWGPGSNQPQHF TGTGCCAGCAGCTTATGGGGCCCCGGGAGCAATCAGCCCCAGCATTTT
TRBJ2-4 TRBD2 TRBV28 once CASRDGTSGGLAKNIQYF TGTGCCAGCAGGGACGGGACTAGCGGGGGACTAGCCAAAAACATTCAGTACTTC
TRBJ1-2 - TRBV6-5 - CASSQGRGGYTF TGTGCCAGCAGTCAGGGGCGAGGGGGCTACACCTTC
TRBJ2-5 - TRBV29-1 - CSVGGVGETQYF TGCAGCGTTGGGGGGGTCGGAGAGACCCAGTACTTC
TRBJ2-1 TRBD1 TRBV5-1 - CASSLARGQGSDEQFF TGCGCCAGCAGCTTGGCCAGGGGACAGGGGAGCGATGAGCAGTTCTTC
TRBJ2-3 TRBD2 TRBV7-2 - CASSFRGGITDTQYF TGTGCCAGCAGCTTCCGGGGAGGGATTACAGATACGCAGTATTTT
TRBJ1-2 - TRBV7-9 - CASSLDGYGYTF TGTGCCAGCAGCTTAGATGGGTATGGCTACACCTTC
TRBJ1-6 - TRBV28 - CASSPGMGQVPLHF TGTGCCAGCAGTCCCGGCATGGGACAAGTGCCCCTCCACTTT
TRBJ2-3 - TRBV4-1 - CASSQAKSGNTQYF TGCGCCAGCAGCCAAGCGAAGTCTGGGAATACGCAGTATTTT
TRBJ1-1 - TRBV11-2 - CASSSTFGTEAFF TGTGCCAGCAGCAGTACCTTCGGCACTGAAGCTTTCTTT
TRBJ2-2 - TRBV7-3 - CASSSRVGTGRELFF TGTGCCAGCAGCTCCAGGGTGGGGACCGGTAGGGAGCTGTTTTTT
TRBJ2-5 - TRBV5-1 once CASSLAGDETQYF TGCGCCAGCAGCTTGGCGGGGGACGAGACCCAGTACTTC
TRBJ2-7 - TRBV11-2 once CASSLASRPSSHEQYF TGTGCCAGCAGCTTAGCCTCGAGACCCTCCTCCCACGAGCAGTACTTC
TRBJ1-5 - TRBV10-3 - CAISETQGSNQPQHF TGTGCCATCAGTGAGACCCAGGGGAGCAATCAGCCCCAGCATTTT
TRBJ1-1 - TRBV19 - CASSIGTANTEAFF TGTGCCAGTAGTATAGGGACAGCTAACACTGAAGCTTTCTTT
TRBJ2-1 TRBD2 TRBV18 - CASSPTSGGANEQFF TGTGCCAGCTCACCGACTAGCGGGGGGGCCAATGAGCAGTTCTTC
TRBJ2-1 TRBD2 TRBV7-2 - CASSSWGSGGLNEQFF TGTGCCAGCAGCTCTTGGGGTAGCGGGGGGTTAAATGAGCAGTTCTTC
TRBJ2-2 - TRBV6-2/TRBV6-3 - CASSIQTGYTGELFF TGTGCCAGCAGTATCCAGACGGGGTACACCGGGGAGCTGTTTTTT
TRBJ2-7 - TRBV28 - CASSPWQTYEQYF TGTGCCAGCAGCCCGTGGCAGACCTACGAGCAGTACTTC